This is a list of T cell receptor beta chains from one sample in a study of shared clonotypes between healthy human individuals. Assay used: immunoSEQ multiplex PCR; TCRdb lists only in-frame clones, some missing. This sample has about 1.5 million clones, with 95% to 99% found just once. Material: naive CD4+ T cells sorted from blood. The origin of the receptors is a man in his thirties or forties in good health. Each CDR3 is given with its conserved first and last residue. A D gene is named only where the DNA matches it firmly. Only some rows state a clone size, as once, few, many or a class for expanded clones.

J | length | size | V | D | CDR3 | DNA
TRBJ2-1 | 12 | - | TRBV9 | - | CASSVAHGEQFF | TGTGCCAGCAGCGTGGCCCACGGAGAGCAGTTCTTC
TRBJ2-7 | 13 | - | TRBV9 | - | CASSVGSTYEQYF | TGTGCCAGCAGCGTAGGTTCAACCTACGAGCAGTACTTC
TRBJ2-5 | 13 | - | TRBV5-6 | - | CASSLGRSKTQYF | TGTGCCAGCAGCTTGGGACGTTCCAAGACCCAGTACTTC
TRBJ1-1 | 14 | - | TRBV9 | - | CASGIGASSREAFF | TGTGCCAGCGGGATCGGGGCTTCCTCGCGGGAAGCTTTCTTT
TRBJ2-5 | 18 | - | TRBV5-1 | TRBD2 | CASSPGGVAGGSGETQYF | TGCGCCAGCAGCCCCGGAGGGGTAGCGGGAGGGTCGGGAGAGACCCAGTACTTC
TRBJ2-7 | 14 | - | TRBV6-5 | - | CASSYARTVYEQYF | TGTGCCAGCAGTTACGCTCGGACAGTCTACGAGCAGTACTTC
TRBJ2-7 | 17 | - | TRBV19 | TRBD2 | CATTSGTSGSSGYEQYF | TGTGCCACGACCTCCGGGACTAGCGGGAGTTCTGGCTACGAGCAGTACTTC
TRBJ2-3 | 14 | - | TRBV18 | - | CASSPPTHTDTQYF | TGTGCCAGCTCACCACCCACCCACACAGATACGCAGTATTTT
TRBJ1-5 | 13 | once | TRBV6-1 | - | CASSEIGNQPQHF | TGTGCCAGCAGTGAAATTGGTAATCAGCCCCAGCATTTT
TRBJ2-5 | 14 | - | TRBV7-2 | - | CASSLGGVYETQYF | TGTGCCAGCAGCTTAGGGGGGGTTTATGAGACCCAGTACTTC
TRBJ2-2 | 15 | - | TRBV18 | - | CASSPYLANTGELFF | TGTGCCAGCTCACCTTATCTAGCGAACACCGGGGAGCTGTTTTTT
TRBJ2-1 | 12 | - | TRBV5-1 | - | CASSLEGFGEFF | TGCGCCAGCAGCTTGGAAGGCTTCGGGGAGTTCTTC
TRBJ2-1 | 15 | - | TRBV2 | TRBD2 | CASRPGTRSYNEQFF | TGTGCCAGCAGACCCGGGACTAGGTCCTACAATGAGCAGTTCTTC
TRBJ1-1 | 14 | - | TRBV5-5 | - | CASSLAPMIPEAFF | TGTGCCAGCAGCTTGGCACCGATGATCCCTGAAGCTTTCTTT
TRBJ1-5 | 16 | - | TRBV2 | TRBD1 | CASRPDRGLRNQPQHF | TGTGCCAGCAGACCGGACAGGGGATTACGGAATCAGCCCCAGCATTTT
TRBJ2-7 | 15 | - | TRBV7-2 | - | CASSVSFLAIYEQYF | TGTGCCAGCAGCGTTTCCTTCCTAGCGATCTACGAGCAGTACTTC
TRBJ1-3 | 14 | - | TRBV6-1 | - | CASSVQISGNTIYF | TGTGCCAGCAGCGTACAGATCTCTGGAAACACCATATATTTT
TRBJ2-7 | 13 | - | TRBV9 | - | CASSASIWNEQYF | TGTGCCAGCAGCGCCTCAATTTGGAACGAGCAGTACTTC
TRBJ2-1 | 15 | - | TRBV7-2 | TRBD2 | CASSLAGGLNNEQFF | TGTGCCAGCAGCCTAGCGGGAGGGCTTAACAATGAGCAGTTCTTC
TRBJ1-1 | 17 | - | TRBV5-6 | - | CASSSHHKRWLNTEAFF | TGTGCCAGCAGCTCGCACCACAAGAGGTGGCTGAACACTGAAGCTTTCTTT
TRBJ2-1 | 14 | - | TRBV4-1 | TRBD2 | CASSGLAGTNEQFF | TGCGCCAGCAGCGGACTAGCGGGAACCAATGAGCAGTTCTTC
TRBJ2-7 | 13 | - | TRBV28 | TRBD1 | CASSLAGGYEQYF | TGTGCCAGCAGTTTGGCAGGGGGCTACGAGCAGTACTTC
TRBJ2-7 | 15 | - | TRBV7-2 | TRBD1 | CASSSSPGQGYEQYF | TGTGCCAGCAGCTCATCCCCGGGACAGGGCTACGAGCAGTACTTC
TRBJ1-5 | 14 | - | TRBV28 | - | CASSQNPRPGLQHF | TGTGCCAGCAGTCAAAACCCCCGACCGGGCCTTCAGCATTTT
TRBJ2-3 | 14 | - | TRBV7-9 | TRBD2 | CASGASGRTDTQYF | TGTGCCAGCGGGGCTAGCGGGAGAACAGATACGCAGTATTTT
TRBJ2-6 | 15 | once | TRBV7-9 | - | CASTNPGSGANVLTF | TGTGCCAGCACCAACCCAGGCTCTGGGGCCAACGTCCTGACTTTC
TRBJ2-1 | 15 | - | TRBV5-1 | TRBD1 | CASSSPGQAWDEQFF | TGCGCCAGCAGCTCACCGGGACAGGCGTGGGATGAGCAGTTCTTC
TRBJ1-4 | 15 | - | TRBV7-9 | - | CASSSVRTRGEKLFF | TGTGCCAGCAGCTCAGTCAGGACGCGCGGGGAAAAACTGTTTTTT
TRBJ2-2 | 14 | - | TRBV7-9 | - | CASSYLGDTGELFF | TGTGCCAGCAGCTACTTGGGTGACACCGGGGAGCTGTTTTTT
TRBJ1-2 | 16 | - | TRBV14 | - | CASSQSGTPNSGGYTF | TGTGCCAGCAGCCAATCCGGGACGCCCAACAGTGGTGGCTACACCTTC
TRBJ1-5 | 13 | - | TRBV19 | - | CASRRGGGWPQHF | TGTGCCAGTCGCCGAGGCGGGGGTTGGCCCCAGCATTTT
TRBJ1-1 | 16 | - | TRBV19 | - | CASSHPGRGSRTEAFF | TGTGCCAGTAGCCACCCAGGTCGGGGGTCGCGGACTGAAGCTTTCTTT
TRBJ2-7 | 13 | - | TRBV7-9 | - | CASSLYRSDEQYF | TGTGCCAGCAGCTTATATCGGAGTGACGAGCAGTACTTC
TRBJ1-5 | 16 | - | TRBV28 | TRBD1 | CASSGIQGARNQPQHF | TGTGCCAGCAGTGGGATACAGGGGGCTCGCAATCAGCCCCAGCATTTT